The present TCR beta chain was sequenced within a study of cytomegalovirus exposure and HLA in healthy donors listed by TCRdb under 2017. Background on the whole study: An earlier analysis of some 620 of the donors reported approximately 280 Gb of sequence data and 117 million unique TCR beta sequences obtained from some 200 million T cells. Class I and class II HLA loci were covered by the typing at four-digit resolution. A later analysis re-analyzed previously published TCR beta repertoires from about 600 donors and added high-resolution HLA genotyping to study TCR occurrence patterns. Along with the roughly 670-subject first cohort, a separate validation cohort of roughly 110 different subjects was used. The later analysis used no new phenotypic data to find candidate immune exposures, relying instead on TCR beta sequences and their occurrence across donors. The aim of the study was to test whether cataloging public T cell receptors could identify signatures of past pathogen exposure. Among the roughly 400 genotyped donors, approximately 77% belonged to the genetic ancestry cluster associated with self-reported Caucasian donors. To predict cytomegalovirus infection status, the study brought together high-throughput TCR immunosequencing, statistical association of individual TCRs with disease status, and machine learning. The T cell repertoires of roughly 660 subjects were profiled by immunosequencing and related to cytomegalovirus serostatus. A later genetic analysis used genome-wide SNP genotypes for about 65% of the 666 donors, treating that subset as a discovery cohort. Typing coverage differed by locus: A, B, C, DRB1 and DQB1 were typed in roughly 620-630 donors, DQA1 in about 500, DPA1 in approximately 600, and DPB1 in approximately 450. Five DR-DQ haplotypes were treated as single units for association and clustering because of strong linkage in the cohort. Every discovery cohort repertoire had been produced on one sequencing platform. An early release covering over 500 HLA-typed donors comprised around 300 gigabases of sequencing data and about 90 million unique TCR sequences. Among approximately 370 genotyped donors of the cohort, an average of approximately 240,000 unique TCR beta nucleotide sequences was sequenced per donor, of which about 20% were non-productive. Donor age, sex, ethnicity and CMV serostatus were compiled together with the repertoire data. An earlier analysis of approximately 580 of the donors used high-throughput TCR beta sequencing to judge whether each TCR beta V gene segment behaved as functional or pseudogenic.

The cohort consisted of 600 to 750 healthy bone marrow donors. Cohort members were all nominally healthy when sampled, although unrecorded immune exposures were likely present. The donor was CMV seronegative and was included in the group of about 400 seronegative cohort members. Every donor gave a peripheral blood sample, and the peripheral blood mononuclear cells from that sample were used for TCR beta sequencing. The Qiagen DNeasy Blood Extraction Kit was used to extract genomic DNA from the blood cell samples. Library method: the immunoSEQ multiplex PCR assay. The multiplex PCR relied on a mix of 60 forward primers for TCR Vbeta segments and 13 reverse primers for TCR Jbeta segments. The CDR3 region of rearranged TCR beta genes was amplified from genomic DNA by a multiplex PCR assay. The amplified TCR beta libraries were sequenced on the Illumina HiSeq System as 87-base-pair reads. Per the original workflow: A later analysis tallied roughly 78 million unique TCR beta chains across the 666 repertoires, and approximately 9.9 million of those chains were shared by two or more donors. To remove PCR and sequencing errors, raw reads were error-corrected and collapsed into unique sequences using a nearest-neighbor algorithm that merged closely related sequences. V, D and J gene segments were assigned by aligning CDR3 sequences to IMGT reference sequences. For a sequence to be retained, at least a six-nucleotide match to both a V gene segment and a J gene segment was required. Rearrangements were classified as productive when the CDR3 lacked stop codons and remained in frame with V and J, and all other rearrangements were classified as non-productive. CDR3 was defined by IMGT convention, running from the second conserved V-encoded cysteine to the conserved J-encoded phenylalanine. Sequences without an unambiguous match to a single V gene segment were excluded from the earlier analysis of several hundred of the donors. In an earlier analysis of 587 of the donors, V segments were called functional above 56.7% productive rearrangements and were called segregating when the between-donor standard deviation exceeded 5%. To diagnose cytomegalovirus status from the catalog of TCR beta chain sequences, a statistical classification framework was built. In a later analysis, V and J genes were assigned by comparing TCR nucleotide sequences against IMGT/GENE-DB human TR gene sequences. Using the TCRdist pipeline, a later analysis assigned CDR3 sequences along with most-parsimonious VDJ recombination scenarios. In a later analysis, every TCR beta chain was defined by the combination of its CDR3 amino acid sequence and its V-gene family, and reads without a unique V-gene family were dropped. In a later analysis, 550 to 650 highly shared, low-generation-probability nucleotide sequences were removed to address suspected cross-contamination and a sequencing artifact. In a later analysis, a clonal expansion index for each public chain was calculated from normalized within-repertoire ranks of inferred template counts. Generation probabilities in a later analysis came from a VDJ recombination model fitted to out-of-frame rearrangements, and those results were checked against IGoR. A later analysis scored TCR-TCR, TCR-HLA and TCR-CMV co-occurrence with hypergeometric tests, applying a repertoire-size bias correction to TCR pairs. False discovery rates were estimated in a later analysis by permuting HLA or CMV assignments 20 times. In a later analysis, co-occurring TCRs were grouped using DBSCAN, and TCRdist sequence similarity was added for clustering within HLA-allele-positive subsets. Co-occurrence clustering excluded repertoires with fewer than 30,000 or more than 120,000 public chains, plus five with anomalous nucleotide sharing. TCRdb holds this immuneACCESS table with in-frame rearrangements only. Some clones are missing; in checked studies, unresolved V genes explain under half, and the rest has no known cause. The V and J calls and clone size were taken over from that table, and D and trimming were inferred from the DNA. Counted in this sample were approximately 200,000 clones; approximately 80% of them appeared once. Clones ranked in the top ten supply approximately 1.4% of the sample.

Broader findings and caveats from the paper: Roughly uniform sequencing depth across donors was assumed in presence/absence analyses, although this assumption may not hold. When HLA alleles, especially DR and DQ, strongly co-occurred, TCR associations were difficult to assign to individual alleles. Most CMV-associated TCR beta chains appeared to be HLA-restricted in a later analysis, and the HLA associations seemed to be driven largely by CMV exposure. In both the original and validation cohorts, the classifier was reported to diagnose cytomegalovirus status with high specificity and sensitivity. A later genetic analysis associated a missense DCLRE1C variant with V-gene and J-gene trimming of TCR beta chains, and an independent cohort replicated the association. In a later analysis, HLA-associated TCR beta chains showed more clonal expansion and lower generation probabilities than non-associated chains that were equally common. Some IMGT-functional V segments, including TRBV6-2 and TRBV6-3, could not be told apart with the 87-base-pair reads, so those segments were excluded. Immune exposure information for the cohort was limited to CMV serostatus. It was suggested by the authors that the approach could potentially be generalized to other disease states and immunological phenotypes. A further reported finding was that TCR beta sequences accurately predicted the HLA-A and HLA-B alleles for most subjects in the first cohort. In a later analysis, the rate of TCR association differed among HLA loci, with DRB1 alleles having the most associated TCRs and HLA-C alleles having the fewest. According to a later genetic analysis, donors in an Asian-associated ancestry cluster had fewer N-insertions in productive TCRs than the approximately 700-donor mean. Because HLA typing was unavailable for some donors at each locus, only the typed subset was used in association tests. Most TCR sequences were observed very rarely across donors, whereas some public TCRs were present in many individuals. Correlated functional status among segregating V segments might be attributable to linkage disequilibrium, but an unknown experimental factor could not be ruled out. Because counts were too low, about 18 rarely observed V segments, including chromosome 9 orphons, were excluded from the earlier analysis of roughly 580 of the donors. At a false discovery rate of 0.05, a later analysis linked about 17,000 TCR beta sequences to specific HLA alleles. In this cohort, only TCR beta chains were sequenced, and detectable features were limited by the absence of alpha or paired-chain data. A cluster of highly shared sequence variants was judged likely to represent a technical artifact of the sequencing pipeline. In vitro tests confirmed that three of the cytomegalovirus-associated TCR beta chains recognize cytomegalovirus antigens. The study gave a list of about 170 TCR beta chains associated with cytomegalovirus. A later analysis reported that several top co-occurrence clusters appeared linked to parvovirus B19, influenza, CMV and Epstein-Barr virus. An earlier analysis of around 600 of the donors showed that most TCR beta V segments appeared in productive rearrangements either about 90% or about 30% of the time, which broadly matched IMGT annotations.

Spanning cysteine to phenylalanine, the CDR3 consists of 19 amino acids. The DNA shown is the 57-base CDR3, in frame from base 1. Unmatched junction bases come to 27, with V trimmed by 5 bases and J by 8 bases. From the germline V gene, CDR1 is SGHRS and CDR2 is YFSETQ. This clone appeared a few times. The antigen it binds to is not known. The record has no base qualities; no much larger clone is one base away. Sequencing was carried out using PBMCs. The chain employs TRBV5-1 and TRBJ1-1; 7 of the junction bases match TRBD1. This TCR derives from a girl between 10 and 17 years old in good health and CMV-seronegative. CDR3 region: CASSSDWKVGQPHPREAFF. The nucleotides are TGCGCCAGCAGTTCCGATTGGAAGGTGGGACAGCCACATCCCAGAGAAGCTTTCTTT.